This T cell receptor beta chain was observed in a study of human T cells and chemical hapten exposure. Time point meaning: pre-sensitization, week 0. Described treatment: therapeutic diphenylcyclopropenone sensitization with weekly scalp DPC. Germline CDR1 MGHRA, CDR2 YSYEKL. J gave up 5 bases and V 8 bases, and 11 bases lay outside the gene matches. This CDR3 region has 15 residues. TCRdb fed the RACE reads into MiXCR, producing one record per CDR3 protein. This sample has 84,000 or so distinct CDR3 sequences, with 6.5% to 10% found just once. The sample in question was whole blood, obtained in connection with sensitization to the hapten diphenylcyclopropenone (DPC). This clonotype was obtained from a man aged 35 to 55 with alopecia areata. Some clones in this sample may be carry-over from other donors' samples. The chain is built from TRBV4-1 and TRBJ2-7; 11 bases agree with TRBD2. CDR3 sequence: CASPQTSGILNEQYV. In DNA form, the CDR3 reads TGCGCCAGCCCTCAGACTAGCGGGATCCTCAACGAGCAGTACGTC.